This T cell receptor (beta chain) was sequenced in a study of early T cells in non-severe SARS-CoV-2 infection. This clonotype was counted many times. Its matching antigen is unknown. After removal of 3 bases from V and 4 bases from J, the junction contained 1 base not matched to a gene. Germline values: CDR1 SGHKS, CDR2 YYEKEE (reference sequence). The CDR3 has 12 amino acids. Individual cDNA molecules were tagged with unique molecular identifiers, the study reported. MiXCR, run by TCRdb on the 5' RACE reads, gives a single entry per CDR3 protein. Among around 77,000 distinct CDR3 sequences listed, around 10% were seen once. Regarding the study as a whole: Comparison of clonotypes with VDJdb favored anti-spike CD8 responses while missing private and CD4 specificities.

The specimen was whole blood, collected at baseline. The chain recombines TRBV5-5 with TRBJ2-7; 7 nucleotides match TRBD2. The source is an adult who was a healthcare worker with PCR-confirmed SARS-CoV-2 infection or an uninfected control (not recorded which). The donor label of this sample is uncertain. This CDR3 is CASSSRGYEQYF. CDR3 DNA: TGTGCCAGCAGCTCGCGGGGGTACGAGCAGTACTTC.